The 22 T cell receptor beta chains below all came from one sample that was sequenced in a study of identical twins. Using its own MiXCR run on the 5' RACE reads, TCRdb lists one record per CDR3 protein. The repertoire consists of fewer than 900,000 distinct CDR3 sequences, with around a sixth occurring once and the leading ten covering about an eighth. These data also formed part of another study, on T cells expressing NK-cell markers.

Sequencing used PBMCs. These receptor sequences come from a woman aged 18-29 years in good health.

The CDR3, as DNA: TGTGCCAGCAGCTTATCCCCGAGACTAGCTCGATCGAATGAGCAGTTCTTC. Translation: CASSLSPRLARSNEQFF. The V and J genes are TRBV7-8 and TRBJ2-1, with TRBD2 matching 7 bases. Germline V CDR1 and CDR2: SGHVS, FQNEAQ. CDR3 length: 17 residues. V gave up 2 bases and J gave up 7 bases; unmatched junction bases: 14. Based on the CDR3 plus reference TRBV7-8 and TRBJ2-1, the full variable domain is GAGVSQSPRYKVAKRGQDVALRCDPISGHVSLFWYQQALGQGPEFLTYFQNEAQLDKSGLPSDRFFAERPEGSVSTLKIQRTQQEDSAVYLCASSLSPRLARSNEQFFGPGTRLTVL.

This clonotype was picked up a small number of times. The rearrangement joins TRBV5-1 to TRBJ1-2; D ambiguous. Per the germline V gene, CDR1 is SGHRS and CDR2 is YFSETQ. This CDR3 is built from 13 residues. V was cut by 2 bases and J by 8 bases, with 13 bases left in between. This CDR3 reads CASSFDGLGGYTF. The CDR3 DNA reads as TGCGCCAGCAGCTTTGACGGTCTCGGCGGCTACACCTTC.

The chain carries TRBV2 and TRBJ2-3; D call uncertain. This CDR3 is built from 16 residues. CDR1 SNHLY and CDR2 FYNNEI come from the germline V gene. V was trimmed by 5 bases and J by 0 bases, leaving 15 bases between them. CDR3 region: CASSQSGRTSTDTQYF. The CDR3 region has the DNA TGTGCCAGCAGTCAGAGTGGAAGAACTAGCACAGATACGCAGTATTTT.

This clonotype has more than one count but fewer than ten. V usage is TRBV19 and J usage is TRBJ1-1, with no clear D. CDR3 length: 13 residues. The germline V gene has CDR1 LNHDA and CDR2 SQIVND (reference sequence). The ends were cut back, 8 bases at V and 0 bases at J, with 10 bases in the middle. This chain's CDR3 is CASRRMVNTEAFF. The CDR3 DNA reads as TGTGCCAGTCGGAGGATGGTGAACACTGAAGCTTTCTTT.

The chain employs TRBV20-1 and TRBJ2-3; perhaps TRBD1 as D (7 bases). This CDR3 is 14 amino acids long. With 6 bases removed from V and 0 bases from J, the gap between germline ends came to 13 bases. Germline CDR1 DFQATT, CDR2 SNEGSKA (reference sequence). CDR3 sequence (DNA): TGCAGTGCCCTACCAGGGGGGAGCACAGATACGCAGTATTTT. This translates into CSALPGGSTDTQYF.

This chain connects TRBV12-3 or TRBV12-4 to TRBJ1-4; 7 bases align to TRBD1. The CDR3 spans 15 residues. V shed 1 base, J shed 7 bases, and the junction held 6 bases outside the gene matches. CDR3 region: CASSLGEGAGEKLFF. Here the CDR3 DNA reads TGTGCCAGCAGTTTAGGGGAGGGGGCTGGTGAAAAACTGTTTTTT.

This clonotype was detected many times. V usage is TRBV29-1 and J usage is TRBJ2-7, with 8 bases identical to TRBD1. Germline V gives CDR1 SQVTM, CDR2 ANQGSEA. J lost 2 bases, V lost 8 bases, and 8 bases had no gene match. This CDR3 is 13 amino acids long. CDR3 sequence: CSFIRGPTYEQYF. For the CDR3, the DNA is TGCAGCTTCATCAGGGGGCCGACCTACGAGCAGTACTTC.

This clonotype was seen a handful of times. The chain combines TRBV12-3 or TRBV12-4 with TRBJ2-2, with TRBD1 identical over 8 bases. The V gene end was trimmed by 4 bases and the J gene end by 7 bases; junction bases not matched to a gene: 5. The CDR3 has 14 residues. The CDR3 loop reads CASSWTGSIGELFF. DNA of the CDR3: TGTGCCAGCAGTTGGACAGGGTCCATCGGGGAGCTGTTTTTT.

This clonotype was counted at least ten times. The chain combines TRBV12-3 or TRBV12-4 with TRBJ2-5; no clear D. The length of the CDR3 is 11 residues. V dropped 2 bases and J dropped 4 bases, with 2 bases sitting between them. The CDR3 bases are TGTGCCAGCAGTTTATTAGAGACCCAGTACTTC. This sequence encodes CASSLLETQYF.

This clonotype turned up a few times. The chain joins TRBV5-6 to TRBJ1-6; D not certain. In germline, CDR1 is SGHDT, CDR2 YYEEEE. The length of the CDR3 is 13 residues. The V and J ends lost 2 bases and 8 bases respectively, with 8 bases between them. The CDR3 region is CASSFEVDSPLHF. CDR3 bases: TGTGCCAGCAGCTTCGAAGTGGATTCACCCCTCCACTTT.

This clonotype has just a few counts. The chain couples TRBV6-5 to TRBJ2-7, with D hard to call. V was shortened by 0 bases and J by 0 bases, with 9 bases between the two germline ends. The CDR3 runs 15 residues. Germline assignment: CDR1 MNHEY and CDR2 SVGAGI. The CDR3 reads CASSYSGRSSYEQYF. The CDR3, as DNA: TGTGCCAGCAGTTACTCGGGCAGAAGCTCCTACGAGCAGTACTTC.

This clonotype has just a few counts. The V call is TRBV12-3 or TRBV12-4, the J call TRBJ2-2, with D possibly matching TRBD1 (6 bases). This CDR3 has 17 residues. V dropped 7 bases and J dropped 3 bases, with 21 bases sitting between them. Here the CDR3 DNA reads TGTGCCAGCAAAAATCTTCCAGGGGTGGGGGACACCGGGGAGCTGTTTTTT. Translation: CASKNLPGVGDTGELFF.

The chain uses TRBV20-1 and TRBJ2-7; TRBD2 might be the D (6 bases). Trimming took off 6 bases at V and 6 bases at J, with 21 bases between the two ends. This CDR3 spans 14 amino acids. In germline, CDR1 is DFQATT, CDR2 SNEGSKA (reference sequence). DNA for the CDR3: TGCAGTGCCCGGCTAGCGCATAAAGGGCTCGAGCAGTACTTC. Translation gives CSARLAHKGLEQYF.

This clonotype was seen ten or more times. As DNA, the CDR3 is TGTGCCAGCAGCCTTACTGACCGCGACTGGCAGTATTTT. Translating it yields CASSLTDRDWQYF. The chain employs TRBV9 and TRBJ2-3; D gene uncertain. Trimming removed 4 bases at V and 11 bases at J, with 17 bases between. Germline CDR1 SGDLS, CDR2 YYNGEE. The CDR3 has 13 amino acids.

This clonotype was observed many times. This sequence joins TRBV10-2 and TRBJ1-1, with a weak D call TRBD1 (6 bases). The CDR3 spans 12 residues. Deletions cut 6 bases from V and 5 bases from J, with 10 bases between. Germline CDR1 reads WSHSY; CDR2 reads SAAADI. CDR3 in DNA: TGCGCCAGCAGACAGGGAGGGACTGAAGCTTTCTTT. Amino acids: CASRQGGTEAFF.

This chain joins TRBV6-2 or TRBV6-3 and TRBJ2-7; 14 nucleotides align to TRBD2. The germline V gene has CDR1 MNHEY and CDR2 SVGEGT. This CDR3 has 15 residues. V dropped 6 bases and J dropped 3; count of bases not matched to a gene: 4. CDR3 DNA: TGTGCCAGCAGCAAGGGACTAGCGGGAGTCTACGAGCAGTACTTC. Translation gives CASSKGLAGVYEQYF.

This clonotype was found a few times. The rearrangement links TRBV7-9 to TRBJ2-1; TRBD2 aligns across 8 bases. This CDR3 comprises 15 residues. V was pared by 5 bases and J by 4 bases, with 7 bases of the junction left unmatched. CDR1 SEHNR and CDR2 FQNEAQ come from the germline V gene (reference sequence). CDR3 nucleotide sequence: TGTGCCAGCAGCCGCCCAAGCGGGGGATACAATGAGCAGTTCTTC. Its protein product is CASSRPSGGYNEQFF.

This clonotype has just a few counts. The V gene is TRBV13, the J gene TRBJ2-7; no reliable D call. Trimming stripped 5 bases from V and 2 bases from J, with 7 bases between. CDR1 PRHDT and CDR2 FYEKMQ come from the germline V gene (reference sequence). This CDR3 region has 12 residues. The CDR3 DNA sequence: TGTGCCAGCAGCGGAATTCCCTACGAGCAGTACTTC. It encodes CASSGIPYEQYF.

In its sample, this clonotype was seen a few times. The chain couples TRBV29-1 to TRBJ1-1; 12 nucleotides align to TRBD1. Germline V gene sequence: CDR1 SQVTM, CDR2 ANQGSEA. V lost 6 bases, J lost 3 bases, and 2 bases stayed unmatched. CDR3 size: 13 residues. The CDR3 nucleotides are TGCAGCGTGGGACAGGGGGCGGACACTGAAGCTTTCTTT. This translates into CSVGQGADTEAFF. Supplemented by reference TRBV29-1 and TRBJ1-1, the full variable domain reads SAVISQKPSRDICQRGTSLTIQCQVDSQVTMMFWYRQQPGQSLTLIATANQGSEATYESGFVIDKFPISRPNLTFSTLTVSNMSPEDSSIYLCSVGQGADTEAFFGQGTRLTVV.

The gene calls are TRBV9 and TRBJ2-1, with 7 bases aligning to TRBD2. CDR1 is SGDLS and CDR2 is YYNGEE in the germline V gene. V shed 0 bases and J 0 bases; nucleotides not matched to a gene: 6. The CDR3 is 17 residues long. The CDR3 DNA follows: TGTGCCAGCAGCGTAGGTCCGGGGAGGGTCTCCTACAATGAGCAGTTCTTC. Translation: CASSVGPGRVSYNEQFF. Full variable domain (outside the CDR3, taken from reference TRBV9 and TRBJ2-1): DSGVTQTPKHLITATGQRVTLRCSPRSGDLSVYWYQQSLDQGLQFLIQYYNGEERAKGNILERFSAQQFPDLHSELNLSSLELGDSALYFCASSVGPGRVSYNEQFFGPGTRLTVL.

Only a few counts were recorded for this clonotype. The CDR3 nucleotides are TGCAGCGTTCCCGGGACTAGCGGGGGGTCTTATAGTGAGCAGTTCTTC. Amino acids: CSVPGTSGGSYSEQFF. The rearrangement uses TRBV29-1 and TRBJ2-1, with 15 bases identical to TRBD2. The CDR3 consists of 16 residues. The J segment lost 9 bases and the V segment lost 5 bases, leaving 11 bases of the junction unmatched. Germline-derived CDR1 and CDR2 are SQVTM and ANQGSEA.

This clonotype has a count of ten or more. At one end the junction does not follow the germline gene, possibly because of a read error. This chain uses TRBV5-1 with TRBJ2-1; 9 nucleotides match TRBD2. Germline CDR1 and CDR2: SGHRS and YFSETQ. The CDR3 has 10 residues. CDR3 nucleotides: TGTGCCAGCGGGGGGAATGAGCAGTTCTTC. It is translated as CASGGNEQFF.